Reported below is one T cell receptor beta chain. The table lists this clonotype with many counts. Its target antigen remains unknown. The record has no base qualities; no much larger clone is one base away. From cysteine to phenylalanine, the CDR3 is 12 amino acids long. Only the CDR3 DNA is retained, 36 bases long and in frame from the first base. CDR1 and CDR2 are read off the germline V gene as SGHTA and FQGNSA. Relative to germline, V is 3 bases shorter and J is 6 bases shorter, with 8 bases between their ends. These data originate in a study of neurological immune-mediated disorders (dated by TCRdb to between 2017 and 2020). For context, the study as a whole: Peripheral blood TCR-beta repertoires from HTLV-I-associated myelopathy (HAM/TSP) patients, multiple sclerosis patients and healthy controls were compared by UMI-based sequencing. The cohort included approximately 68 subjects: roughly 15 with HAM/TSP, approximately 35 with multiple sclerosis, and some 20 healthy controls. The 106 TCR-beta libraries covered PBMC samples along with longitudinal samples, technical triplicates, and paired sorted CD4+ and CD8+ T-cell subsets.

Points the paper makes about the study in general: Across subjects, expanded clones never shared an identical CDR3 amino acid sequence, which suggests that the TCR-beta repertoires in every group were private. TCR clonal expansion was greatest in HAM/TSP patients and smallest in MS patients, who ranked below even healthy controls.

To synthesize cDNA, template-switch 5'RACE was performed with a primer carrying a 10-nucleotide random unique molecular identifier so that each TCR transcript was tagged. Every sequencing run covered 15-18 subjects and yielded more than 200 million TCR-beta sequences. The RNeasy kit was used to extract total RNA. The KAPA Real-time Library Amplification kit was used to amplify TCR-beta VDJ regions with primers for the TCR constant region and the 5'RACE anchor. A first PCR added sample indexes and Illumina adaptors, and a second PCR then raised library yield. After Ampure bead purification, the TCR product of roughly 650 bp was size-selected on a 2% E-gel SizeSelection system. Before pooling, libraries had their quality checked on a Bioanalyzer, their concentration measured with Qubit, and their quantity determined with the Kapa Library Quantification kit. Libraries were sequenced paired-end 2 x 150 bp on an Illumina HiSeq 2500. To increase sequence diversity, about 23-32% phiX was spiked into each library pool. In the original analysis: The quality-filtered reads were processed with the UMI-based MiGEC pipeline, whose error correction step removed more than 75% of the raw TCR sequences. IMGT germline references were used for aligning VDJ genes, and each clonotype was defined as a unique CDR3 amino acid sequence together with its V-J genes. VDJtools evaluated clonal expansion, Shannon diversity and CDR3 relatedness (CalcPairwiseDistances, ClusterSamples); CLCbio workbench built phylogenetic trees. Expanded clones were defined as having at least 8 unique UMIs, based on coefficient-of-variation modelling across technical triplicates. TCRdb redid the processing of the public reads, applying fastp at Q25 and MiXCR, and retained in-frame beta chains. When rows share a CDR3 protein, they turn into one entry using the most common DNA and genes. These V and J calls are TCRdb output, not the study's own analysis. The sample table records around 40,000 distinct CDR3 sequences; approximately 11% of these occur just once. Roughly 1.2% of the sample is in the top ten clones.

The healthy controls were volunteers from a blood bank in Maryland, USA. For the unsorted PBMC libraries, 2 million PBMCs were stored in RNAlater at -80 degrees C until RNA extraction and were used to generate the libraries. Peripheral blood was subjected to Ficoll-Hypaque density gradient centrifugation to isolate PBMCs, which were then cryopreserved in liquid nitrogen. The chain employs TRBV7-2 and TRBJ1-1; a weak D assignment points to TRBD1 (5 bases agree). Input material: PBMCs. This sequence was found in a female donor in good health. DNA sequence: TGTGCCAGCAGCTTCCAGGGTGCTGAAGCTTTCTTT. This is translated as CASSFQGAEAFF.